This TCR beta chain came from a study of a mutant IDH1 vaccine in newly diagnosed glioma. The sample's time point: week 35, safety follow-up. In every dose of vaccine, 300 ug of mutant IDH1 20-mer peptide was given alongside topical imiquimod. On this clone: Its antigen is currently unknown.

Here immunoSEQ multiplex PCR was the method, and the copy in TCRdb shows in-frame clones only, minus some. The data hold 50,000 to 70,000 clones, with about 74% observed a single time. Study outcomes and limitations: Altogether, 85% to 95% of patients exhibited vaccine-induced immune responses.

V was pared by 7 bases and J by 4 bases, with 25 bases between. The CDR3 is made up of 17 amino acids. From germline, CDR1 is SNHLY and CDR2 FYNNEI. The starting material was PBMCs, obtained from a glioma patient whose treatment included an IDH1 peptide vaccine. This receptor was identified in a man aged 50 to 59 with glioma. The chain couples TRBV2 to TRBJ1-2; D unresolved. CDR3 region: CASTERASTPAGYGYTF. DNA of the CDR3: TGTGCCAGCACCGAACGGGCGTCGACACCCGCGGGCTATGGCTACACCTTC.